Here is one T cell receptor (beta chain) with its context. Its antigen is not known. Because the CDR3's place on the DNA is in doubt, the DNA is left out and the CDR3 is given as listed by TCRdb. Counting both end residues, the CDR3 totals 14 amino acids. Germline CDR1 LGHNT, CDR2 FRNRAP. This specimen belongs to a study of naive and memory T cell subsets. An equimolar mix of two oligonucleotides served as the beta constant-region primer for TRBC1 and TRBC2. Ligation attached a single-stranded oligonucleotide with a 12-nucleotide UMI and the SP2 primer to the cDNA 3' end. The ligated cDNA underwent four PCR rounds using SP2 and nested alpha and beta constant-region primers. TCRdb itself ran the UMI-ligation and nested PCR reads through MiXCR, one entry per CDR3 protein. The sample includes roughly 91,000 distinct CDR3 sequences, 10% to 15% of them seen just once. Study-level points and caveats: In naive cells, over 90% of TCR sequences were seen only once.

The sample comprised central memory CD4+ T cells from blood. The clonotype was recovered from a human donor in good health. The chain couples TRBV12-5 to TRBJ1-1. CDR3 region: CASGFLAGNTEAFF.